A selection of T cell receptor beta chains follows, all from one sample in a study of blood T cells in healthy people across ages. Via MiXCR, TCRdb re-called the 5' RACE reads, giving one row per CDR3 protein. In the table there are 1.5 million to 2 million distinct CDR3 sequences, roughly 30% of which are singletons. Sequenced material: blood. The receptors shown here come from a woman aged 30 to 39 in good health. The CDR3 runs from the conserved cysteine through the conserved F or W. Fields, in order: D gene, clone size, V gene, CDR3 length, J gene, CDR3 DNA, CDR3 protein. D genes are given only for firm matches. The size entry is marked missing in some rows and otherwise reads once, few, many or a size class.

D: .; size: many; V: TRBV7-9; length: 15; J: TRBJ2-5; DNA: TGTGCCAGCAGCTTAGGCAGGGCCTCTCGGGAGACCCAGTACTTC; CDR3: CASSLGRASRETQYF
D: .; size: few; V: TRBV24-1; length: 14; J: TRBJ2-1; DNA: TGTGCCACCAGTGAAGAGGGAGTGTACAATGAGCAGTTCTTC; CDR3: CATSEEGVYNEQFF
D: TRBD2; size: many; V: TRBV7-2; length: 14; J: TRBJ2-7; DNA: TGTGCCAGCAGCCGCTTAGCGGGAGCACCCGAGCAGTACTTC; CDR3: CASSRLAGAPEQYF
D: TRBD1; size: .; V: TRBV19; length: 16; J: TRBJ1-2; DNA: TGTGCCAGTAGTATAGTCGGGACAGGCTATGAGGATGGCTACACCTTC; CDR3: CASSIVGTGYEDGYTF
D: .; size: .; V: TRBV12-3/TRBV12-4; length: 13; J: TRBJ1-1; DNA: TGTGCCAGCAACCCACCGGCTAAGCGTGAAGCTTTCTTT; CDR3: CASNPPAKREAFF
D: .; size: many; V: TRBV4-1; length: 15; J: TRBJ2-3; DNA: TGCGCCAGCAGCCAAGATCTAGTTAGCACAGATACGCAGTATTTT; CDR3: CASSQDLVSTDTQYF
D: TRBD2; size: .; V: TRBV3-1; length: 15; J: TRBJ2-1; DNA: TGTGCCAGCAGCCAAGAGACTAGCTTGTACAATGAGCAGTTCTTC; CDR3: CASSQETSLYNEQFF
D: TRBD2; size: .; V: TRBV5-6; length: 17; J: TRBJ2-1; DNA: TGTGCCAGCAGCCTCGTACCCTTAGCGGGGGAGGGCAATGAGCAGTTCTTC; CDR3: CASSLVPLAGEGNEQFF
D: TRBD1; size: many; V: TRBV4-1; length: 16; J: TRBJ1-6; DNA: TGCGCCAGCAGCCAGCAGGGGGCCGCCTATAATTCACCCCTCCACTTT; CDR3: CASSQQGAAYNSPLHF
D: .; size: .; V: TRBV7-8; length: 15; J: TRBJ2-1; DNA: TGTGCCAGCAGCTTATTGACCACTTCCTACAATGAGCAGTTCTTC; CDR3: CASSLLTTSYNEQFF
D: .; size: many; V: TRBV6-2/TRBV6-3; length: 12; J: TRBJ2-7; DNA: TGTGCCAGCAGCTACAGCTCCTACGAGCAGTACTTC; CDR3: CASSYSSYEQYF
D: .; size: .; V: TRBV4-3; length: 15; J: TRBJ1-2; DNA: TGCGCCAGCAGCCAAATTGCAGGGTACGACTATGGCTACACCTTC; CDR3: CASSQIAGYDYGYTF
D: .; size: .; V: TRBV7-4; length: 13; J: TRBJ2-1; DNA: TGTGCCAGCAGCTTACAGGGTTCGAATGAGCAGTTCTTC; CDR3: CASSLQGSNEQFF
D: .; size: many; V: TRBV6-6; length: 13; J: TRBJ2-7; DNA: TGTGCCAGCAACAGCCAGAGCTCCTACGAGCAGTACTTC; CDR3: CASNSQSSYEQYF
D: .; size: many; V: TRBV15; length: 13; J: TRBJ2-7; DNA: TGTGCCACCAGCAGAGTGGAGGGTTGGGAGCAGTACTTC; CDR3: CATSRVEGWEQYF
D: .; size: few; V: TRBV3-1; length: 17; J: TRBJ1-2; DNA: TGTGCCAGCAGCCAATTGCCGGTCGGGGCTCGCAATAGGGGCTACACCTTC; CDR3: CASSQLPVGARNRGYTF
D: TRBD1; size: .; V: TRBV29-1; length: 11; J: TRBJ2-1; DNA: TGCAGCGTTGAGGACAGGCCAAAGCAGTTCTTC; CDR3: CSVEDRPKQFF
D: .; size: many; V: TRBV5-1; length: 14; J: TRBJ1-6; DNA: TGCGCCAGCAGCTTGGAACGGGGTAATTCACCCCTCCACTTT; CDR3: CASSLERGNSPLHF
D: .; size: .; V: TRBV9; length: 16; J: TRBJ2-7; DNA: TGTGCCAGCAGCGTAGCTACGGAGGCGAGCTCCTACGAGCAGTACTTC; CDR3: CASSVATEASSYEQYF